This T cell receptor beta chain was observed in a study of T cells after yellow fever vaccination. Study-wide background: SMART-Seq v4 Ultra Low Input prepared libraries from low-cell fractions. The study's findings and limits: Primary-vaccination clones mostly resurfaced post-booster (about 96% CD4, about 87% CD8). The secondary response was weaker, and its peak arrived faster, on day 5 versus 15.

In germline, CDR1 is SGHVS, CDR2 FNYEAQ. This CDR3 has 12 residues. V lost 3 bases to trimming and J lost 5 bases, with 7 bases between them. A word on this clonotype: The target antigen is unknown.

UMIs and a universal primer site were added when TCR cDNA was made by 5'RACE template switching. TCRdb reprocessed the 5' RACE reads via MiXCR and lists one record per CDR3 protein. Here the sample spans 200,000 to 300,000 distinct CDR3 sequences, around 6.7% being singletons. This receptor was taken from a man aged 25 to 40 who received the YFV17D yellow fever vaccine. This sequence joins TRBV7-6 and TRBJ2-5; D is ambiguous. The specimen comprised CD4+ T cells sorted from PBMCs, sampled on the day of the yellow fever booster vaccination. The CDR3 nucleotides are TGTGCCAGCAGCTTTGCGCACGAGACCCAGTACTTC. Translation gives CASSFAHETQYF. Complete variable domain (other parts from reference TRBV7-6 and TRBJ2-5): GAGVSQSPRYKVTKRGQDVALRCDPISGHVSLYWYRQALGQGPEFLTYFNYEAQQDKSGLPNDRFSAERPEGSISTLTIQRTEQRDSAMYRCASSFAHETQYFGPGTRLLVL.